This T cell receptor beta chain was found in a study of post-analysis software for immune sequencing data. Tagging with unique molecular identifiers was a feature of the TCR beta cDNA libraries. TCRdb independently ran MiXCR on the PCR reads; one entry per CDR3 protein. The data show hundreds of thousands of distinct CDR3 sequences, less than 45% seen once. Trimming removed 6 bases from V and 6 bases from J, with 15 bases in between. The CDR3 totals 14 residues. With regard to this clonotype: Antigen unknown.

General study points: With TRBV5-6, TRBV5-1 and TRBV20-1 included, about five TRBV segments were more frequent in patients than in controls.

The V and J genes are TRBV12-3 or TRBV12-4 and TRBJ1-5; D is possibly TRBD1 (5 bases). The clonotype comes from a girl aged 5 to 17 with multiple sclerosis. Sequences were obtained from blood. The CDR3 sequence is CASSLGQGTQPQHF. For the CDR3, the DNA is TGTGCCAGCAGCCTGGGGCAGGGTACTCAGCCCCAGCATTTT.